This T cell receptor (beta chain) was sequenced in a study of T cells after yellow fever vaccination. For the study at large: The authors prepared low-cell-number fractions using SMART-Seq v4 Ultra Low Input.

V was cut by 5 bases and J by 0 bases, with 11 bases left in between. This CDR3 is 14 amino acids long. The germline gives CDR1 SGHRS, CDR2 YFSETQ. MiXCR, run by TCRdb on the 5' RACE reads, gives a single entry per CDR3 protein. Among about 260,000 distinct CDR3 sequences listed, over 10% were seen once. The study, taken as a whole, reports: Clones from primary vaccination mostly reappeared after the booster (around 96% CD4, 88% CD8).

A few counts support this clonotype. As yet, its antigen is unknown. Specimen: CD4+ T cells sorted from PBMCs, collected 45 days after the yellow fever booster vaccination. This chain uses TRBV5-1 with TRBJ2-5; either TRBD1 or TRBD2 may supply D (5 bases each). This TCR was recovered from a man aged 30 to 45 who received the YFV17D yellow fever vaccine. The CDR3 protein is CASSPGQDQETQYF. Written as DNA, the CDR3 is TGCGCCAGCAGTCCGGGGCAGGACCAAGAGACCCAGTACTTC.